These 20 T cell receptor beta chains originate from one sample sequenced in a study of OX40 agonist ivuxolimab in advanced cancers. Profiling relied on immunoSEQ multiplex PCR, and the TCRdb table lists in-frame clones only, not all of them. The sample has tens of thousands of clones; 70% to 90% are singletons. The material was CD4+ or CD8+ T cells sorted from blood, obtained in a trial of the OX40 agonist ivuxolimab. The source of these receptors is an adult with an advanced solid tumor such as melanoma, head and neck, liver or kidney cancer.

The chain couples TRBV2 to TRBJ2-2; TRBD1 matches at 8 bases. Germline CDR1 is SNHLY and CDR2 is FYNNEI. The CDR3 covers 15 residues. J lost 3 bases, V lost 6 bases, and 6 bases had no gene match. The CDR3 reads CASRVDRGDTGELFF. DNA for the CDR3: TGTGCCAGCAGGGTCGACAGGGGTGACACCGGGGAGCTGTTTTTT. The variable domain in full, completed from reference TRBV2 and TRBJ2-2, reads EPEVTQTPSHQVTQMGQEVILRCVPISNHLYFYWYRQILGQKVEFLVSFYNNEISEKSEIFDDQFSVERPDGSNFTLKIRSTKLEDSAMYFCASRVDRGDTGELFFGEGSRLTVL.

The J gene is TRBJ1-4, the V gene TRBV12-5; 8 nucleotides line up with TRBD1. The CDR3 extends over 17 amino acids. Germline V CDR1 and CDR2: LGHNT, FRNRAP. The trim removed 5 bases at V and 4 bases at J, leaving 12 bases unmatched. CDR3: CASGPGTGLWGNEKLFF. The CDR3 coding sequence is TGTGCTAGTGGTCCCGGGACAGGTCTTTGGGGTAATGAAAAACTGTTTTTT.

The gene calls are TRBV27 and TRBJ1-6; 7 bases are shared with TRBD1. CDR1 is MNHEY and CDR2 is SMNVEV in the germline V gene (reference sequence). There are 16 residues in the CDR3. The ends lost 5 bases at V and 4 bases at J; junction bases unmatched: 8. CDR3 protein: CASSETGEGYNSPLHF. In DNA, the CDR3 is TGTGCCAGCAGTGAAACAGGGGAGGGTTATAATTCACCCCTCCACTTT.

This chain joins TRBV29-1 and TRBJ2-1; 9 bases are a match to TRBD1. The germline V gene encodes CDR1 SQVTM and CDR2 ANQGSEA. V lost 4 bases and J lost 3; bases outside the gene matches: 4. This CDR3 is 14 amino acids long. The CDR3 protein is CSVARQGVYNEQFF. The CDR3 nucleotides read TGCAGCGTTGCAAGACAGGGGGTCTACAATGAGCAGTTCTTC.

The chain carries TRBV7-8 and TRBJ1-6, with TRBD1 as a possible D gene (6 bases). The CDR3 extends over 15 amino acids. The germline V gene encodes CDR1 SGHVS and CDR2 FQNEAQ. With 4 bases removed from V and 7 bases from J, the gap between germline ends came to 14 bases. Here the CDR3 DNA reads TGTGCCAGCAGCTCCAACACAGGGTCAAATTCACCCCTCCACTTT. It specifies CASSSNTGSNSPLHF.

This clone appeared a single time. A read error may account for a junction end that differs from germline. The CDR3: CASSLSLRQGFLF. The DNA of the CDR3 is TGTGCCAGCAGCTTATCCCTCAGACAGGGGTTTCTCTTT. The rearrangement uses TRBV7-9 and TRBJ1-1, with TRBD1 identical over 8 bases. The CDR3 has 13 residues. Germline CDR1 is SEHNR and CDR2 is FQNEAQ (reference sequence).

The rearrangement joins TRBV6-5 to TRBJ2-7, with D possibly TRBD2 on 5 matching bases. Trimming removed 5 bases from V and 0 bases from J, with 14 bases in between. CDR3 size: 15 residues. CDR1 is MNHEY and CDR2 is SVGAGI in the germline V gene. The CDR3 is CASSPLRESSYEQYF. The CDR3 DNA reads TGTGCCAGCAGTCCCCTACGGGAAAGCTCCTACGAGCAGTACTTC.

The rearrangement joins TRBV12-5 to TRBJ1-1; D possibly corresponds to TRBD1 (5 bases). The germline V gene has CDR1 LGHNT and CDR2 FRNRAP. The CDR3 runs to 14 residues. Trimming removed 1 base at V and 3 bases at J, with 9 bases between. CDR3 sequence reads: CASGLGAGYTEAFF. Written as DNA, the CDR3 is TGTGCTAGTGGTTTGGGGGCAGGGTACACTGAAGCTTTCTTT. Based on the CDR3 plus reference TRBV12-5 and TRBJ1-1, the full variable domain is DARVTQTPRHKVTEMGQEVTMRCQPILGHNTVFWYRQTMMQGLELLAYFRNRAPLDDSGMPKDRFSAEMPDATLATLKIQPSEPRDSAVYFCASGLGAGYTEAFFGQGTRLTVV.

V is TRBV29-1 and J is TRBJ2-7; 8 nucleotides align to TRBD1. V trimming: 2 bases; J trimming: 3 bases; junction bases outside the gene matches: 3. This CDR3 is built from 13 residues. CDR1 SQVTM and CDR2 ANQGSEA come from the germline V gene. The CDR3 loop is CSVETDRDYEQYF. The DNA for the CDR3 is TGCAGCGTTGAAACGGACAGGGACTACGAGCAGTACTTC.

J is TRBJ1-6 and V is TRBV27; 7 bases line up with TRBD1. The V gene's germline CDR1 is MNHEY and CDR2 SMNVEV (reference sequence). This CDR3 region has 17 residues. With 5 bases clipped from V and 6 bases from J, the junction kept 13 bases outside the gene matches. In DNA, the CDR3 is TGTGCCAGCAGTCCTCCCGGTCTAGGGGGCTTTAATTCACCCCTCCACTTT. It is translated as CASSPPGLGGFNSPLHF.

Here the CDR3 DNA reads TGTGCCATCAGTGATGGGACTGGAAACACCATATATTTT. Amino acids: CAISDGTGNTIYF. The gene calls are TRBV10-3 and TRBJ1-3; D remains unclear. The CDR3 is made up of 13 amino acids. Germline V gene data show CDR1 as ENHRY and CDR2 as SYGVKD. The V end was cut by 3 bases, the J end by 2 bases, with 5 bases between.

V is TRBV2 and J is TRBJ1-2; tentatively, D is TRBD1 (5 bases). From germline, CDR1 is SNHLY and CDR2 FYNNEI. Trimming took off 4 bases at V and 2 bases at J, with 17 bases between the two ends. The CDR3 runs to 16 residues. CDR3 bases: TGTGCCAGCAGTGGAGGTTGGGACGGTCAGAACTATGGCTACACCTTC. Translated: CASSGGWDGQNYGYTF.

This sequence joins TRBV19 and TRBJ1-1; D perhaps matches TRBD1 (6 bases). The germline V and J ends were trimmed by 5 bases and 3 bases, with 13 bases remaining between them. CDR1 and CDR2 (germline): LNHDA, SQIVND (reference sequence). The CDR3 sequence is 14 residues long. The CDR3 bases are TGTGCCAGTAGTGGAAGGGGGAGGGACACTGAAGCTTTCTTT. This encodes CASSGRGRDTEAFF.

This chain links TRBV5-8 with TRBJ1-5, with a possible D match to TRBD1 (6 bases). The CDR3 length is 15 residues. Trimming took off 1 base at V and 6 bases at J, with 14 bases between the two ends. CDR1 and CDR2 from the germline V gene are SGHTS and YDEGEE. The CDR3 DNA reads TGTGCCAGCAGCTTGAGGGGGGGCTCGGGTCAGCCCCAGCATTTT. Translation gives CASSLRGGSGQPQHF.

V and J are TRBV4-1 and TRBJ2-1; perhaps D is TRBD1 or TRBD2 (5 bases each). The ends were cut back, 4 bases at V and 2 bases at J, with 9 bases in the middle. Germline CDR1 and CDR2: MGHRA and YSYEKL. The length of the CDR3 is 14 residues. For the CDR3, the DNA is TGCGCCAGCAGCCCAAGGGGAGCCTACAATGAGCAGTTCTTC. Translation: CASSPRGAYNEQFF.

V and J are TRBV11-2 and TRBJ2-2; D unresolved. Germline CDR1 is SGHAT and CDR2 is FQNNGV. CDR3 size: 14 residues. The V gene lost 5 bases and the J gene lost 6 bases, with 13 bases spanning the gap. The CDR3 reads CASSTTEWPGELFF. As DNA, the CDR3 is TGTGCCAGCAGCACCACAGAGTGGCCCGGGGAGCTGTTTTTT.

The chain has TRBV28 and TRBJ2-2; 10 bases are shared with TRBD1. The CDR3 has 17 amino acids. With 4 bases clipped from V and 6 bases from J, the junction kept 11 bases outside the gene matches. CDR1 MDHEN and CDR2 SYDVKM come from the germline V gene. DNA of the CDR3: TGTGCCAGCAGTTCCACCGGGACAGGGGTTTACGCCGGGGAGCTGTTTTTT. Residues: CASSSTGTGVYAGELFF.

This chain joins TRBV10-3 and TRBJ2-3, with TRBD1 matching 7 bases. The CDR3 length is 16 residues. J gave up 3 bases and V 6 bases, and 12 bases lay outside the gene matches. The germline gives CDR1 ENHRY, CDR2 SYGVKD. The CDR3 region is CAIRDLGTEGTDTQYF. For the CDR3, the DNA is TGTGCCATCAGAGACCTCGGGACAGAGGGTACAGATACGCAGTATTTT.

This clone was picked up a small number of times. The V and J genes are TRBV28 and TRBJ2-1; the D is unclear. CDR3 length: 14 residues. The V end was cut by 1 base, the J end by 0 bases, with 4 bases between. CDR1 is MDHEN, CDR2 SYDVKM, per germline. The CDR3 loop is CASSLFLSYNEQFF. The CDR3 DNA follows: TGTGCCAGCAGTTTATTCCTCTCCTACAATGAGCAGTTCTTC.

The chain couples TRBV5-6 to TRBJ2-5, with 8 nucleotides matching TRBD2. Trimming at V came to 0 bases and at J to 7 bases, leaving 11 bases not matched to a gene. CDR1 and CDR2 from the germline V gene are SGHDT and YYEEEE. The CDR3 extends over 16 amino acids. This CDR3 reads CASSLGVAGPRVTQYF. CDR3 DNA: TGTGCCAGCAGCTTGGGGGTAGCGGGGCCCCGGGTGACCCAGTACTTC.